This T cell receptor beta chain was sequenced in a study of OX40 agonist ivuxolimab in advanced cancers. Study-level background: Patients in the trial were receiving intravenous ivuxolimab every 2 weeks, at doses of 0.01 to 10 mg/kg. General study results and limits: Low clonal expansion, among the lowest seen, marked partial responders at 0.1-3.0 mg/kg. The investigators did not determine what antigen specificity the expanded peripheral T cells had.

Trimming took 3 bases from V and 4 from J; bases not matched to a gene: 10. The CDR3 spans 16 residues. Looked up from germline, CDR1 is PRHDT and CDR2 is FYEKMQ (reference sequence). Collection of blood occurred at baseline, at cycle 4 day 1, and at cycle 7 day 1. Here immunoSEQ multiplex PCR was the method, and the copy in TCRdb shows in-frame clones only, minus some. The sample comprises under 85,000 clones, roughly three quarters of which are singletons, and approximately 5% rests with the top ten. Points on this clone: The antigen remains unidentified.

The origin of this receptor is an adult with an advanced solid tumor such as melanoma, head and neck, liver or kidney cancer. This specimen consisted of CD4+ or CD8+ T cells sorted from blood, obtained in a trial of the OX40 agonist ivuxolimab. V gene TRBV13 combines with J gene TRBJ1-1; 8 bases align to TRBD1. This CDR3 reads CASSLGTGGRLTEAFF. The CDR3 DNA reads as TGTGCCAGCAGCTTGGGTACAGGGGGTCGCCTCACTGAAGCTTTCTTT.